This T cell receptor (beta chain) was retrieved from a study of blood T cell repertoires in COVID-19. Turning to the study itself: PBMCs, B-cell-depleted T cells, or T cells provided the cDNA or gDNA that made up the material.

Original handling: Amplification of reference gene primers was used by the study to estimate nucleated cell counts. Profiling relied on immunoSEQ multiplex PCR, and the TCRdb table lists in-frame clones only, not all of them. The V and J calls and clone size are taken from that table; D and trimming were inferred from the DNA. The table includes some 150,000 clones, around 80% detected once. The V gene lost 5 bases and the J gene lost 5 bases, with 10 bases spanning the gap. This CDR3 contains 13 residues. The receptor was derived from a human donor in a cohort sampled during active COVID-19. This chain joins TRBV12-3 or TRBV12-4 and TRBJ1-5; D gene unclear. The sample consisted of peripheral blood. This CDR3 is CASSPGGHQPQHF. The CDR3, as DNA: TGTGCCAGCAGTCCCGGAGGACATCAGCCCCAGCATTTT.